This passage covers 29 T cell receptor beta chains from one sample sequenced in a study of blood T cell repertoires in COVID-19. Sequenced by immunoSEQ multiplex PCR; TCRdb stores in-frame clones only, minus some. Of 350,000 to 450,000 clones listed, around 83% are singletons. The source material was PBMCs or T cells enriched from blood (not recorded which). These receptor sequences come from a woman between 50 and 59 years old who had recovered from COVID-19.

Only one count was recorded for this clone. This chain connects TRBV7-2 to TRBJ2-4, with 11 bases that match TRBD2. CDR3 length equals 14 residues. Germline CDR1 reads SGHTA; CDR2 reads FQGNSA. With V trimmed by 5 bases and J by 8 bases, 5 bases remained unmatched. CDR3: CASSHSGRADIQYF. For the CDR3, the DNA is TGTGCCAGCAGCCATAGCGGGAGGGCTGACATTCAGTACTTC.

In this sample, this clone turned up once. Here the CDR3 DNA reads TGTGCCAGCAGCTTCGGACAGGGTGTCCGCTCCTACGAGCAGTACTTC. It encodes CASSFGQGVRSYEQYF. The chain employs TRBV5-6 and TRBJ2-7; 8 bases agree with TRBD1. The junction had 7 bases not matched to a gene; V was cut back by 2 bases and J by 0 bases. The germline V gene encodes CDR1 SGHDT and CDR2 YYEEEE. The CDR3 is 16 residues long.

This sequence joins TRBV15 and TRBJ1-1, with D possibly TRBD1 on 6 matching bases. V was shortened by 5 bases and J by 5 bases, with 15 bases between the two germline ends. CDR1 and CDR2 from the germline V gene are LNHNV and YYDKDF (reference sequence). This CDR3 is built from 14 residues. The chain's CDR3 is CATSREGGGTEAFF. The CDR3 nucleotides are TGTGCCACCAGCCGTGAGGGAGGGGGGACTGAAGCTTTCTTT. The full variable domain, completed using reference TRBV15 and TRBJ1-1, is DAMVIQNPRYQVTQFGKPVTLSCSQTLNHNVMYWYQQKSSQAPKLLFHYYDKDFNNEADTPDNFQSRRPNTSFCFLDIRSPGLGDTAMYLCATSREGGGTEAFFGQGTRLTVV.

The CDR3 loop is CASSEQPRKQETQYF. The CDR3 DNA sequence: TGTGCCAGCAGTGAACAGCCGCGGAAACAAGAGACCCAGTACTTC. The chain recombines TRBV6-1 with TRBJ2-5; D ambiguous. From germline, CDR1 is MNHNS and CDR2 SASEGT. The CDR3 runs to 15 residues. V shed 2 bases and J shed 2 bases, with 12 bases lying between them.

CDR3 nucleotide sequence: TGTGCCAGTAGCCTGGCAGATTCACCCCTCCACTTT. Translated: CASSLADSPLHF. The rearrangement uses TRBV19 and TRBJ1-6; D unclear. The CDR3 sequence is 12 residues long. Per the germline V gene, CDR1 is LNHDA and CDR2 is SQIVND (reference sequence). Trimming left V 6 bases short and J 8 bases short, with 8 bases between.

The CDR3 protein is CATADSGNEQFF. CDR3 sequence (DNA): TGTGCCACCGCGGACTCGGGCAATGAGCAGTTCTTC. This rearrangement joins TRBV19 to TRBJ2-1; the D gene is possibly TRBD2 (5 bases). The CDR3 length is 12 residues. V was clipped by 10 bases and J by 6 bases, with 13 bases between them. The germline V gene has CDR1 LNHDA and CDR2 SQIVND (reference sequence).

This clone was recorded only once. The chain employs TRBV7-9 and TRBJ1-2; possibly TRBD1 for D (5 bases). This CDR3 contains 15 residues. Trimming took 5 bases from V and 4 from J, leaving 17 bases between them. The germline V gene has CDR1 SEHNR and CDR2 FQNEAQ (reference sequence). This CDR3 is CASSPGGSLGYGYTF. As DNA, the CDR3 is TGTGCCAGCAGCCCCGGGGGGTCACTGGGCTATGGCTACACCTTC.

A remark on this clone: At one of its ends the junction is not consistent with the germline gene, which may arise from a read error. The chain carries TRBV3-1 (or the pseudogene TRBV3-2) and TRBJ1-1; D is uncertain. The V gene's germline CDR1 is LGHDT and CDR2 YNNKEL (reference sequence). The CDR3 is 14 residues long. The CDR3 DNA sequence: TGTGCCAGCAGCGAAGACGGCAGGTGGACTGAAGCTTTCTTT. Translation gives CASSEDGRWTEAFF.

The chain has TRBV10-3 and TRBJ2-1; 9 bases align to TRBD2. V was pared by 4 bases and J by 0 bases, with 4 bases of the junction left unmatched. Germline V gene lookup returns CDR1 ENHRY and CDR2 SYGVKD. This CDR3 contains 16 residues. Here the CDR3 reads CAISGLAGNSYNEQFF. The CDR3 DNA is TGTGCCATCAGTGGGCTAGCGGGGAACTCCTACAATGAGCAGTTCTTC.

The CDR3 protein is CASSLRGTGSLNTGELFF. The CDR3 nucleotides are TGTGCCAGCAGCCTCAGGGGGACAGGGTCCCTAAACACCGGGGAGCTGTTTTTT. The V call is TRBV7-3, the J call TRBJ2-2; the match to TRBD1 covers 9 bases. CDR1 and CDR2 from the germline V gene are SGHTA and FQGTGA. With V trimmed by 5 bases and J by 2 bases, 12 bases remained unmatched. The CDR3 contains 18 residues.

V and J are TRBV6-6 and TRBJ1-2, with TRBD1 identical over 11 bases. CDR3 length: 16 residues. V shed 6 bases, J shed 4 bases, and the junction held 10 bases outside the gene matches. CDR1 is MNHNY and CDR2 is SVGAGI in the germline V gene (reference sequence). The DNA of the CDR3 is TGTGCCAGCAGGCCACCCAGAGGACAGGGGGCCTATGGCTACACCTTC. It codes for CASRPPRGQGAYGYTF.

V usage is TRBV7-2 and J usage is TRBJ1-1; D is ambiguous. The germline V gene has CDR1 SGHTA and CDR2 FQGNSA. The CDR3 consists of 13 residues. Trimming left V 4 bases short and J 8 bases short, with 14 bases between. CDR3 loop: CASSSPYSPEAFF. Written as DNA, the CDR3 is TGTGCCAGCAGCTCACCGTACAGCCCCGAAGCTTTCTTT.

The gene calls are TRBV14 and TRBJ2-7; 11 nucleotides match TRBD2. This CDR3 is built from 13 residues. The V segment lost 4 bases and the J segment 6 bases; nucleotides outside the gene matches: 2. Germline CDR1 reads SGHDN; CDR2 reads FVKESK. The CDR3: CASSRLAGSEQYF. Written as DNA, the CDR3 is TGTGCCAGCAGCCGACTAGCGGGATCCGAGCAGTACTTC.

The chain combines TRBV6-1 with TRBJ1-5, with D perhaps TRBD1 (6 bases). CDR1 is MNHNS, CDR2 SASEGT, per germline. This CDR3 contains 14 residues. The ends were cut back, 2 bases at V and 12 bases at J, with 17 bases in the middle. CDR3 protein: CASSELRGVWVQHF. The CDR3 DNA sequence: TGTGCCAGCAGTGAACTCAGGGGTGTATGGGTCCAGCATTTT.

This clone was counted at least ten times. The J gene is TRBJ2-3, the V gene TRBV5-1, with TRBD1 matching 9 bases. This CDR3 contains 20 residues. The J segment lost 4 bases and the V segment lost 3 bases, leaving 21 bases of the junction unmatched. Germline V gene sequence: CDR1 SGHRS, CDR2 YFSETQ. In DNA form, the CDR3 reads TGCGCCAGCAGCTCAGGGGACAGGGAGTTCGTGGCGGGAGCGGCAGATACGCAGTATTTT. Amino acid sequence: CASSSGDREFVAGAADTQYF.

This chain links TRBV6-2 or TRBV6-3 with TRBJ2-2; 10 bases align to TRBD2. Unmatched junction bases numbered 8, after V lost 6 bases and J lost 4 bases. The germline CDR1 and CDR2 sequences are MNHEY and SVGEGT. The length of the CDR3 is 16 residues. The CDR3 protein is CASRPLAGDRTGELFF. The DNA of the CDR3 is TGTGCCAGCAGGCCTCTAGCGGGAGACCGCACCGGGGAGCTGTTTTTT.

This chain uses TRBV3-1 (or the pseudogene TRBV3-2) with TRBJ2-7; 7 bases fit TRBD2. Germline V gene lookup returns CDR1 LGHDT and CDR2 YNNKEL (reference sequence). This CDR3 has 14 amino acids. After removal of 3 bases from V and 6 bases from J, the junction contained 8 bases not matched to a gene. CDR3 sequence reads: CASSHYWGEGEQYF. The CDR3, as DNA: TGTGCCAGCAGCCACTATTGGGGGGAGGGCGAGCAGTACTTC.

The chain employs TRBV12-5 and TRBJ1-2, with TRBD1 identical over 7 bases. The trim removed 10 bases at V and 1 base at J, leaving 12 bases unmatched. Germline-derived CDR1 and CDR2 are LGHNT and FRNRAP. This CDR3 has 15 residues. The chain's CDR3 is CANQGGYADNYGYTF. The DNA of the CDR3 is TGTGCTAACCAGGGGGGATATGCCGATAACTATGGCTACACCTTC.

The chain joins TRBV15 to TRBJ2-2, with D unclear. This CDR3 has 12 amino acids. V lost 5 bases and J 8 bases, leaving 9 bases between the germline ends. The germline V gene encodes CDR1 LNHNV and CDR2 YYDKDF (reference sequence). CDR3 protein: CATSRSSGELFF. The CDR3, as DNA: TGTGCCACCAGCCGGAGTTCTGGGGAGCTGTTTTTT.

This clone is a singleton in its sample. The rearrangement joins TRBV5-4 to TRBJ1-3, with TRBD1 matching over 9 bases. Per germline, CDR1 SGHNT and CDR2 YYREEE (reference sequence). Trimming took 3 bases from V and 2 from J; bases not matched to a gene: 6. The CDR3 contains 16 residues. Here the CDR3 reads CASSWPGQGAGNTIYF. In DNA form, the CDR3 reads TGTGCCAGCAGCTGGCCGGGACAGGGAGCTGGAAACACCATATATTTT.

V gene TRBV5-1 combines with J gene TRBJ2-7; tentatively, D is TRBD1 (5 bases). Germline V CDR1 and CDR2: SGHRS, YFSETQ. Deletions cut 4 bases from V and 3 bases from J, with 11 bases between. The CDR3 runs 13 residues. The CDR3 protein is CASSPPQGYEQYF. In DNA, the CDR3 is TGCGCCAGCAGCCCTCCCCAGGGCTACGAGCAGTACTTC.

V and J are TRBV6-6 and TRBJ1-2, with 9 bases identical to TRBD1. Germline V lookup: CDR1 MNHNY, CDR2 SVGAGI (reference sequence). The length of the CDR3 is 14 residues. Germline trimming cut 6 bases from V and 5 bases from J; bases unmatched to any gene: 7. The CDR3 loop is CASSNRGPRYGYTF. The CDR3 coding sequence is TGTGCCAGCAGCAACAGGGGGCCCAGGTATGGCTACACCTTC.

For the CDR3, the DNA is TGTGCCAGCTCCCTACTACCGGGACAGACTAGCGCTACGCCCTACGAGCAGTACTTC. Its translation: CASSLLPGQTSATPYEQYF. The chain is built from TRBV18 and TRBJ2-7, with D perhaps matching TRBD2 (8 bases). Trimming removed 6 bases from V and 2 bases from J, with 29 bases in between. The length of the CDR3 is 19 residues. The germline V gene encodes CDR1 KGHSH and CDR2 LQKENI. The variable domain in full, completed from reference TRBV18 and TRBJ2-7, reads NAGVMQNPRHLVRRRGQEARLRCSPMKGHSHVYWYRQLPEEGLKFMVYLQKENIIDESGMPKERFSAEFPKEGPSILRIQQVVRGDSAAYFCASSLLPGQTSATPYEQYFGPGTRLTVT.

V and J are TRBV29-1 and TRBJ1-2; D is uncertain. Germline V lookup: CDR1 SQVTM, CDR2 ANQGSEA. V lost 1 base and J lost 7, with 13 bases in between. The CDR3 consists of 13 residues. CDR3 sequence (DNA): TGCAGCGTTGAAGGGCGGGGTACCGGTGGCTACACCTTC. This translates into CSVEGRGTGGYTF.

The genes are TRBV4-3 and TRBJ1-2, with D tentatively TRBD1 (6 bases). Germline CDR1 reads LGHNA; CDR2 reads YSLEER. V lost 2 bases and J 6 bases, leaving 10 bases between the germline ends. The CDR3 totals 13 residues. Written as DNA, the CDR3 is TGCGCCAGCAGCCAAACAGGGTTAAATGGCTACACCTTC. Encoded protein: CASSQTGLNGYTF.

The count of this clone is one. This chain links TRBV5-1 with TRBJ2-5, with D possibly being TRBD2 (6 bases). V lost 4 bases, J lost 5 bases, and 12 bases lay in between. Germline CDR1 SGHRS, CDR2 YFSETQ. This CDR3 has 13 amino acids. The CDR3 reads CASSRDSGETQYF. CDR3 in DNA: TGCGCCAGCAGCAGGGACTCAGGGGAGACCCAGTACTTC.

V usage is TRBV6-5 and J usage is TRBJ1-2; D not resolved. There are 15 residues in the CDR3. Germline loops: CDR1 MNHEY, CDR2 SVGAGI. Trimming took off 0 bases at V and 4 bases at J, with 12 bases between the two ends. In nucleotides, the CDR3 is TGTGCCAGCAGTTACTCGAGGCTGGGTCCCTATGGCTACACCTTC. Amino acids: CASSYSRLGPYGYTF.

This clone was picked up many times. The rearrangement joins TRBV12-3 or TRBV12-4 to TRBJ2-5; D not certain. The CDR3 is made up of 12 amino acids. V shed 6 bases and J shed 5 bases, with 10 bases lying between them. CDR3 in DNA: TGTGCCAGCAGCCCGGCGCGGGAGACCCAGTACTTC. Translated: CASSPARETQYF.

The chain employs TRBV12-5 and TRBJ2-1; possible D gene TRBD1, 5 bases. This CDR3 comprises 22 residues. Germline V gene lookup returns CDR1 LGHNT and CDR2 FRNRAP. V lost 0 bases and J lost 6, with 33 bases in between. Here the CDR3 DNA reads TGTGCTAGTGGTTTGGTTATCTCAGAGTTGGGGCGGCGGTTGACCAACCCCAATGAGCAGTTCTTC. This sequence encodes CASGLVISELGRRLTNPNEQFF.